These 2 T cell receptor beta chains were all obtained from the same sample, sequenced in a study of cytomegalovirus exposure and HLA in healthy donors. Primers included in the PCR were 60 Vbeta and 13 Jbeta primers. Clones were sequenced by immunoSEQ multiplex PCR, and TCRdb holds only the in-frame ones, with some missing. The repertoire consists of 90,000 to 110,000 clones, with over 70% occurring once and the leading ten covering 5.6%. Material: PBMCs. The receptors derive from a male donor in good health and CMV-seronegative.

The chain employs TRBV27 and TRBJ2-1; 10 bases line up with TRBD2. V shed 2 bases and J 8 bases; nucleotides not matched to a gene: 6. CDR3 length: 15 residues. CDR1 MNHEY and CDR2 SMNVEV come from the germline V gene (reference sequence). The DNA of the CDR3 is TGTGCCAGCAGTTTAGTTTCTAGCGGGAGCCATGAGCAGTTCTTC. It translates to CASSLVSSGSHEQFF.

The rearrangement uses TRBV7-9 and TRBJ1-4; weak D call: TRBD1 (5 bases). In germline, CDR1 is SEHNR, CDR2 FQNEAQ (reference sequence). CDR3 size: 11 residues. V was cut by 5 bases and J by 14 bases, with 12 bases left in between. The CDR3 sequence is CASSRRDGLFF. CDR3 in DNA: TGTGCCAGCAGCCGCAGGGATGGGCTGTTTTTT.